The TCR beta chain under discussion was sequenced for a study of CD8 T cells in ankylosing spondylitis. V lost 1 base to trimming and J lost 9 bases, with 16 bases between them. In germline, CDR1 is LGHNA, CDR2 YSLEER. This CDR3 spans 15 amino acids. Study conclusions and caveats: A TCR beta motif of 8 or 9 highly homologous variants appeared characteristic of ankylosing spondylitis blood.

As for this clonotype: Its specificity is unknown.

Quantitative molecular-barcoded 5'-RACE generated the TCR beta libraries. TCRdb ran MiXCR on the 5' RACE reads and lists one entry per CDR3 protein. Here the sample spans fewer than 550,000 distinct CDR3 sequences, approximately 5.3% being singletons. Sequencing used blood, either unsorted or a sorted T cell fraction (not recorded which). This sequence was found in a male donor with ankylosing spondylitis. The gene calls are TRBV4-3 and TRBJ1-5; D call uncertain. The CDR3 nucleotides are TGCGCCAGCAGCCAAGTTCTAGACGGCAGAATGCCCCAGCATTTT. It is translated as CASSQVLDGRMPQHF.